This T cell receptor beta chain was retrieved from a study of OX40 agonist ivuxolimab in advanced cancers. Study-level background: Ivuxolimab was an agonistic, fully human IgG2 monoclonal antibody directed against OX40 (CD134), a costimulatory receptor. Intravenous ivuxolimab was administered to patients every 2 weeks at six dose levels: 0.01, 0.1, 0.3, 1.5, 3 and 10 mg/kg. The paper describes the monotherapy dose-escalation part (N = 52 patients) of the phase I trial of ivuxolimab. Among the approximately 54 dose-escalation patients, some 20 had hepatocellular carcinoma, approximately 15 melanoma, 9 renal cell carcinoma and 9 head and neck cancer. Prior anti-PD-1, anti-PD-L1 or anti-CTLA-4 therapy was permitted, and approximately 40% of dose-escalation patients had received checkpoint inhibitors. Partial responses were achieved by three dose-escalation patients, of whom one had hepatocellular carcinoma and two had cutaneous melanoma. Peripheral TCRbeta sequencing was intended to test whether TCR sequence diversity was altered and clonal T-cell expansion was caused by ivuxolimab. A male proportion of around 81% and a mean age of approximately 58 years, ranging from about 23 to 79, were recorded for the dose-escalation cohort. On the study overall, not on this receptor specifically: Antigen specificity was not determined for the clonally expanded peripheral T cells. After ivuxolimab, CD8+ T cells had more expanded clones than CD4+ T cells on average. In partial responders in the 0.1-3.0 mg/kg groups, normalized peripheral clonal expansion was found to be among the lowest, especially among CD8+ T cells. At doses from 0.1 to 3.0 mg/kg, clonal expansion was seen in both CD4+ and CD8+ blood T cells between baseline and week 6. Low levels of normalized T-cell clonal expansion were also shown by some nonresponding patients.

Genomic DNA was isolated from the sorted cells so that the TCRbeta CDR3 region could be sequenced. The immunoSEQ Assay was used to sequence the TCRbeta CDR3 regions. Here the immuneACCESS table is served through TCRdb, limited to in-frame sequences with V and J called. Missing clones are a known gap in these copies; in checked studies unresolved V genes cover under half, and the rest lacks a known reason. Across this sample there are around 97,000 clones, with 70% to 90% seen only once. The top ten clones comprise around 5.5% of the sample. The trial excluded patients who had a history of autoimmune disease or who were on systemic immunosuppression. In every dose cohort, peripheral blood was drawn for TCR sequencing at baseline, cycle 4 day 1, and cycle 7 day 1. The samples were taken from a phase I, first-in-human, multicenter, open-label dose-escalation trial of ivuxolimab. Adults with locally advanced or metastatic melanoma, renal cell carcinoma, hepatocellular carcinoma or head and neck squamous cell carcinoma were enrolled in the trial. Before TCR sequencing, CD4+ T cells and CD8+ T cells were sorted from peripheral blood as separate populations.

V is trimmed back by 4 bases and J by 3 bases, and the junction contains 4 bases that no gene match accounts for. The CDR3 sequence holds 15 residues, the cysteine and phenylalanine included. Of the read, only the CDR3 DNA is kept; its 45 bases are in frame from base 1. The germline V gene yields SGHTS for CDR1 and YDEGEE for CDR2. As to this clone: Its antigen remains undetermined. No per-base quality is available; no much larger clone lies one base away.

The source is an adult with an advanced solid tumor such as melanoma, head and neck, liver or kidney cancer. Sequencing used CD4+ or CD8+ T cells sorted from blood, obtained in a trial of the OX40 agonist ivuxolimab. This sequence uses TRBV5-8 and TRBJ2-3; 11 central nucleotides agree with TRBD2. The CDR3 region reads CASSPLAGGTDTQYF. The nucleotides read TGTGCCAGCAGCCCATTAGCGGGAGGGACAGATACGCAGTATTTT.